This TCR beta chain was found in a study of cytomegalovirus exposure and HLA in healthy donors. Whole-study findings and limits: The likely explanation for a cluster of highly shared sequence variants was sequencing artifact. The authors later linked a missense DCLRE1C variant to TCR beta V- and J-gene trimming. DRB1 had the most TCR associations and HLA-C the fewest, a later analysis found, with rates varying by HLA locus.

Trimming stripped 1 base from V and 7 bases from J, with 15 bases between. This CDR3 contains 15 residues. Looked up from germline, CDR1 is SGHDT and CDR2 is YYEEEE. Comment on this clone: What it binds is not known.

With 60 Vbeta and 13 Jbeta primers, the PCR was carried out. Some clones are missing from TCRdb's copy, which holds only in-frame ones; the method was immunoSEQ multiplex PCR. The data hold about 120,000 clones, with 50% to 70% observed a single time. The chain has TRBV5-6 and TRBJ2-1; D gene ambiguous. This clonotype was sampled from a woman in her 40s in good health and CMV-seropositive. Sequences were obtained from PBMCs. Here the CDR3 reads CASSLFVASLNEQFF. CDR3 in DNA: TGTGCCAGCAGCTTGTTTGTGGCCTCCTTGAATGAGCAGTTCTTC.